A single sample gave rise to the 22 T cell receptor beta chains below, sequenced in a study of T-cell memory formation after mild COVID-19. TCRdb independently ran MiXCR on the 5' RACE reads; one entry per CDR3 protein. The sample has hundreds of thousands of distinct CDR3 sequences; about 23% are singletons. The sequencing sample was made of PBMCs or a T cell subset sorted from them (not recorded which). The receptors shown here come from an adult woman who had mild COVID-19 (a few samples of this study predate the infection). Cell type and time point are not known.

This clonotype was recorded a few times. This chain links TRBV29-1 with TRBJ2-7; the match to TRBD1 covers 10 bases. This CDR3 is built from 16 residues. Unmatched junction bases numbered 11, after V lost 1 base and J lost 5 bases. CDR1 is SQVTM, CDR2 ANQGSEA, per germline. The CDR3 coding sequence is TGCAGCGTTGAAGGGATACCGGGACAGGGGATGGACGAGCAGTACTTC. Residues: CSVEGIPGQGMDEQYF.

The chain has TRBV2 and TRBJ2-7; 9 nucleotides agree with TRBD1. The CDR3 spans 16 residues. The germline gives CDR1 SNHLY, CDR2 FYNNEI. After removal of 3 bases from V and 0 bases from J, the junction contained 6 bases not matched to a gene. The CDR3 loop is CASSDYRTGASYEQYF. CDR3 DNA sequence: TGTGCCAGCAGTGATTATAGGACAGGGGCCTCCTACGAGCAGTACTTC.

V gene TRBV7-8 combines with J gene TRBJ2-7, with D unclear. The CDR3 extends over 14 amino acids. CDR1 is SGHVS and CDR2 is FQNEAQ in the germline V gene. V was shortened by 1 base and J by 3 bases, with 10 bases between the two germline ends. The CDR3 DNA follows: TGTGCCAGCAGCTTAGTCCACAGTGACTACGAGCAGTACTTC. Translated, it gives CASSLVHSDYEQYF.

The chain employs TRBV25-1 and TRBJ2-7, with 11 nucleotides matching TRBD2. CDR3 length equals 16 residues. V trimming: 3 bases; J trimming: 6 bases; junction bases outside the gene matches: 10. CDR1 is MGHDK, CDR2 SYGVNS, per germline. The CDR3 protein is CASSDRSTSGSREQYF. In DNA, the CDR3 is TGTGCCAGCAGTGACCGCTCTACTAGCGGGAGCCGCGAGCAGTACTTC.

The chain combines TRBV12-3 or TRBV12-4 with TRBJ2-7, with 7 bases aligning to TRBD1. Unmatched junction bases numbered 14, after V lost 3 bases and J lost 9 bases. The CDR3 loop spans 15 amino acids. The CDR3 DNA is TGTGCCAGCAGTTTGAGACTCCAAGGGGGCCTGGGGCAGTACTTC. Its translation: CASSLRLQGGLGQYF.

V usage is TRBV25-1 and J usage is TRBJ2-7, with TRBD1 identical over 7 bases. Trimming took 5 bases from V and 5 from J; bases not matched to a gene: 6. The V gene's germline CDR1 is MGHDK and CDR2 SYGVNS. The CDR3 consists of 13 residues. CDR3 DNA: TGTGCCAGCAGTAGACAAGGACAGGACGAGCAGTACTTC. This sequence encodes CASSRQGQDEQYF.

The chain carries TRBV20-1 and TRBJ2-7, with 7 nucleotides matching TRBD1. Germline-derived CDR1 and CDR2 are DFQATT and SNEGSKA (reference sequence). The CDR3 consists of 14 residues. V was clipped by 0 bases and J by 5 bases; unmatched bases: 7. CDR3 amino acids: CSARDYRGKNEQYF. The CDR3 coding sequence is TGCAGTGCTAGAGACTACAGGGGTAAGAACGAGCAGTACTTC.

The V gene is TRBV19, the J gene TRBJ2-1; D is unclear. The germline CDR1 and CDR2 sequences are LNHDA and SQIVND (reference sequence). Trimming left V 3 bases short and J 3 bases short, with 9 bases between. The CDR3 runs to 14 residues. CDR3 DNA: TGTGCCAGTAGTATCTATCACCTCTACAATGAGCAGTTCTTC. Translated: CASSIYHLYNEQFF. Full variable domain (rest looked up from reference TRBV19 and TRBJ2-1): DGGITQSPKYLFRKEGQNVTLSCEQNLNHDAMYWYRQDPGQGLRLIYYSQIVNDFQKGDIAEGYSVSREKKESFPLTVTSAQKNPTAFYLCASSIYHLYNEQFFGPGTRLTVL.

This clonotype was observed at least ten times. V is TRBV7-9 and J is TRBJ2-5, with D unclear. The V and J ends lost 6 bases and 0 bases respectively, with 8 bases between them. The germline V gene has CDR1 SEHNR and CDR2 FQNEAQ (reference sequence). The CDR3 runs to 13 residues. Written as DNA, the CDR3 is TGTGCCAGCAGTCGGACGTACCAAGAGACCCAGTACTTC. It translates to CASSRTYQETQYF.

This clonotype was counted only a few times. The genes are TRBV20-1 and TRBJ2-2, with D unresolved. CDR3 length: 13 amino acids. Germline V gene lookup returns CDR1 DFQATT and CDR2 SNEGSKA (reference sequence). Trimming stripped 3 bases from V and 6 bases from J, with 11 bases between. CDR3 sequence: CSARDNGPGELFF. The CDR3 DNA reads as TGCAGTGCTAGGGATAATGGACCCGGGGAGCTGTTTTTT.

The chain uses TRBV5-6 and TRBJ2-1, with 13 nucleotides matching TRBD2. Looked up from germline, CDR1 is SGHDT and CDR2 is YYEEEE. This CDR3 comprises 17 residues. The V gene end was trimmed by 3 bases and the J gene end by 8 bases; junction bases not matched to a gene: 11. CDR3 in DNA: TGTGCCAGCAGCTCACGGTTTACTAGCGGGGGGGCTCATGAGCAGTTCTTC. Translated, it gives CASSSRFTSGGAHEQFF.

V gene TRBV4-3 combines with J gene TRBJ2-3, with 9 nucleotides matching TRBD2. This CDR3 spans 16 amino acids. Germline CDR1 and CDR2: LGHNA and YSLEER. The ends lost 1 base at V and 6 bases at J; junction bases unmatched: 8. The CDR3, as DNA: TGCGCCAGCAGCCAAGCGACTAGCGGTTTGGGGGATACGCAGTATTTT. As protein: CASSQATSGLGDTQYF.

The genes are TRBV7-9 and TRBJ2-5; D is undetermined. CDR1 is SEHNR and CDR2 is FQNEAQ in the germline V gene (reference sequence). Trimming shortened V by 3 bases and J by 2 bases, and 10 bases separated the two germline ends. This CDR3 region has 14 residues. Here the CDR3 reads CASSFGVPQETQYF. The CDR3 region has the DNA TGTGCCAGCAGCTTTGGTGTCCCTCAAGAGACCCAGTACTTC.

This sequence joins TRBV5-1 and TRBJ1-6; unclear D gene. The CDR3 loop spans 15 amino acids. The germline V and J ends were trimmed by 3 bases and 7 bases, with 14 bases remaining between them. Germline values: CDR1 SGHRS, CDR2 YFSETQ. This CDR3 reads CASSSEPGGNSPLHF. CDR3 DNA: TGCGCCAGCAGCTCAGAACCAGGAGGGAATTCACCCCTCCACTTT.

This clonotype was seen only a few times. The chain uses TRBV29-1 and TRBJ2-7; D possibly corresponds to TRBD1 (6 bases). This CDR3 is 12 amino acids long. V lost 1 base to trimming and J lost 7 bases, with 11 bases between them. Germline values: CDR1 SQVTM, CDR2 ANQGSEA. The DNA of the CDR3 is TGCAGCGTTGAAGTGGGGGCTAAAGAGCAGTACTTC. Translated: CSVEVGAKEQYF.

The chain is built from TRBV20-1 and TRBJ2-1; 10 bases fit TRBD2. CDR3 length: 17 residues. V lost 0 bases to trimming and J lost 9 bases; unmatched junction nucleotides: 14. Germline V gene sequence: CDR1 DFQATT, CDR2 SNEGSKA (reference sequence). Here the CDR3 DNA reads TGCAGTGCTAGAGAAGGCAGATCGCCTAGCGGGAGAATTGAGCAGTTCTTC. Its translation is CSAREGRSPSGRIEQFF.

CDR3 coding DNA: TGTGCCAGCAGTGGAAGGGACAGGCGCAATTACTATGGCTACACCTTC. Its translation: CASSGRDRRNYYGYTF. The rearrangement uses TRBV6-5 and TRBJ1-2; 8 bases are shared with TRBD1. From germline, CDR1 is MNHEY and CDR2 SVGAGI. The CDR3 has 16 residues. J was trimmed by 3 bases and V by 5 bases; bases with no gene match: 11.

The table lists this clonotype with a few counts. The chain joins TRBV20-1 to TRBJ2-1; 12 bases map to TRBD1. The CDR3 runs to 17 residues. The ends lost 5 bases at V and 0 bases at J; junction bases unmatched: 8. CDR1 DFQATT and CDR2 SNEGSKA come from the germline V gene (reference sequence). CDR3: CSAEGQGAQDSYNEQFF. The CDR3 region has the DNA TGCAGTGCTGAGGGACAGGGGGCCCAGGACTCCTACAATGAGCAGTTCTTC.

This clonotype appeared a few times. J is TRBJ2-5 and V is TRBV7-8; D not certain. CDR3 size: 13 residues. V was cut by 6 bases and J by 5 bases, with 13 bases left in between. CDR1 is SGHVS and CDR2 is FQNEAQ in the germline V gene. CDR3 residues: CASSPFIGETQYF. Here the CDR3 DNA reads TGTGCCAGCAGTCCCTTCATTGGGGAGACCCAGTACTTC. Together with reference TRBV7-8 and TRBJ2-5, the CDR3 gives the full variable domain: GAGVSQSPRYKVAKRGQDVALRCDPISGHVSLFWYQQALGQGPEFLTYFQNEAQLDKSGLPSDRFFAERPEGSVSTLKIQRTQQEDSAVYLCASSPFIGETQYFGPGTRLLVL.

CDR3 protein: CASSPVGQGNEKLFF. The CDR3 nucleotides are TGTGCCAGCAGCCCAGTTGGACAGGGAAATGAAAAACTGTTTTTT. V usage is TRBV7-8 and J usage is TRBJ1-4, with 8 bases lining up with TRBD1. From germline, CDR1 is SGHVS and CDR2 FQNEAQ. J gave up 5 bases and V 5 bases, and 7 bases lay outside the gene matches. The CDR3 has 15 amino acids.

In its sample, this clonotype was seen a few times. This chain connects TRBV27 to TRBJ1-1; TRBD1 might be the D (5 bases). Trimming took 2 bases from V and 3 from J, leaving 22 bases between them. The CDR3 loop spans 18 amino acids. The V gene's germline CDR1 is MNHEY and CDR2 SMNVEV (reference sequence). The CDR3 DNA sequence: TGTGCCAGCAGTTTAGGGGCAGAGGGTCTATCTGGGTACACTGAAGCTTTCTTT. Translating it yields CASSLGAEGLSGYTEAFF.

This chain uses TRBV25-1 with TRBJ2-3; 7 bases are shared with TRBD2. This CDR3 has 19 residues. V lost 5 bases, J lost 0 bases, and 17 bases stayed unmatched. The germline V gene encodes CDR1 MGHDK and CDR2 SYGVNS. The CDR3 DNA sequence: TGTGCCAGCAGTCCGTCCTACGGGAGGATCCCGAGTAGCACAGATACGCAGTATTTT. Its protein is CASSPSYGRIPSSTDTQYF.